This is a list of T cell receptor beta chains from one sample in a study of T cell clonotyping in hematopoietic cell transplantation. Using immunoSEQ multiplex PCR, the repertoire was profiled, and TCRdb retains in-frame clones only, with some absent. The data show about 8,000 clones, roughly 94% seen once. The starting material was peripheral blood mononuclear cells, obtained 30 days after allogeneic stem cell transplant. These receptors were collected from a male patient over 55 who had an allogeneic stem cell transplant from an unrelated donor, so T cells may come from the graft donor. Some clones in this sample may be carry-over from other donors' samples. Each CDR3 is given with its conserved first and last residue. The order of the fields is J gene, V gene, CDR3 protein.

J gene: TRBJ2-1; V gene: TRBV5-1; CDR3 protein: CASSLVPGLANNEQFF
J gene: TRBJ2-2; V gene: TRBV21-1; CDR3 protein: CASGDRGPNTGELFF
J gene: TRBJ1-2; V gene: TRBV14; CDR3 protein: CASSPPGRNYGYTF
J gene: TRBJ2-4; V gene: TRBV6-1; CDR3 protein: CASSDRQDLQYF
J gene: TRBJ2-3; V gene: TRBV19; CDR3 protein: CASSDRGTDTQYF
J gene: TRBJ2-1; V gene: TRBV7-2; CDR3 protein: CASSLDGAGYNEQFF
J gene: TRBJ1-1; V gene: TRBV11-3; CDR3 protein: CASSFAGNTEAFF
J gene: TRBJ1-1; V gene: TRBV6-6; CDR3 protein: CASSERGWNTEAFF
J gene: TRBJ2-5; V gene: TRBV2; CDR3 protein: CASRTDSQETQYF
J gene: TRBJ2-7; V gene: TRBV28; CDR3 protein: CASSSAGHHSYEQYF
J gene: TRBJ1-5; V gene: TRBV7-2; CDR3 protein: CASSFPSQPQHF